This TCR beta chain was sequenced in a study of blood T cell repertoires in COVID-19. As for the study in general: Material from acute and convalescent COVID-19 was sourced from the United States, Italy and Spain.

Here immunoSEQ multiplex PCR was the method, and the copy in TCRdb shows in-frame clones only, minus some. Altogether some 460,000 clones are present, 75% to 90% being singletons, with the ten largest covering about 4.3%. Germline CDR1 reads GTSNPN; CDR2 reads SVGIG (reference sequence). The length of the CDR3 is 16 residues. V shed 1 base, J shed 5 bases, and the junction held 10 bases outside the gene matches. The sequence was obtained from a woman younger than 45 with acute or convalescent COVID-19. The sequenced sample was peripheral blood. V and J are TRBV30 and TRBJ2-5; 10 bases align to TRBD2. The CDR3 DNA follows: TGTGCCTGGAGTGGTTTGAGCGGGGGGGCCCTGGAGACCCAGTACTTC. It is translated as CAWSGLSGGALETQYF.